The rows below give T cell receptor beta chains drawn from one sample of a study of shared clonotypes between healthy human individuals. TCRdb's copy holds only in-frame clones and misses some; the assay was immunoSEQ multiplex PCR. The table shows hundreds of thousands of clones, with around 96% occurring only once. The sequenced sample was naive CD8+ T cells sorted from blood. The receptors stem from a woman in her twenties or thirties in good health. Both conserved end residues are part of each CDR3. Fields, in order: clone size, J gene, V gene, D gene, CDR3 protein, CDR3 DNA. A D gene is named only where the DNA matches it firmly. Size tells how often a clone was seen (once, few, many) or the class of an expanded clone, and some rows leave it out.

>once|TRBJ2-7|TRBV28|TRBD2
CASSLSGRAFPKYF
TGTGCCAGCAGTTTAAGCGGGAGGGCCTTTCCGAAGTACTTC
>-|TRBJ2-7|TRBV5-6|TRBD2
CASSYTSGRFYEQYF
TGTGCCAGCAGCTACACTAGCGGGAGGTTCTACGAGCAGTACTTC
>-|TRBJ2-1|TRBV27|TRBD2
CASSLSGGINEQFF
TGTGCCAGCAGTCTCTCGGGAGGGATAAATGAGCAGTTCTTC
>-|TRBJ1-3|TRBV13|-
CASSLGQVSGNTIYF
TGTGCCAGCAGCTTAGGACAGGTTTCGGGAAACACCATATATTTT
>-|TRBJ2-3|TRBV7-6|-
CASSLGGVLALTDTQYF
TGTGCCAGCAGCTTAGGTGGCGTTCTTGCTCTCACAGATACGCAGTATTTT
>-|TRBJ2-7|TRBV28|-
CASSLGGNEQYF
TGTGCCAGCAGTTTAGGGGGGAACGAGCAGTACTTC
>-|TRBJ2-7|TRBV2|-
CASTQDSYEQYF
TGTGCCAGCACTCAAGACAGCTACGAGCAGTACTTC
>-|TRBJ1-1|TRBV29-1|-
CSGKTGHEAFF
TGCAGCGGTAAAACAGGGCATGAAGCTTTCTTT
>-|TRBJ1-6|TRBV13|-
CASSLGRVGSSYNSPLHF
TGTGCCAGCAGCTTAGGCCGCGTCGGAAGCTCCTATAATTCACCCCTCCACTTT
>-|TRBJ2-7|TRBV20-1|-
CSAGGIHEQYF
TGCAGTGCTGGGGGGATCCACGAGCAGTACTTC
>-|TRBJ2-7|TRBV5-6|-
CASSLGAHTTYEQYF
TGTGCCAGCAGCTTGGGGGCGCATACAACCTACGAGCAGTACTTC
>once|TRBJ2-7|TRBV6-5|-
CASSLTESYEQYF
TGTGCCAGCAGCCTGACGGAATCCTACGAGCAGTACTTC
>-|TRBJ2-7|TRBV2|TRBD2
CASSDTSGTYEQYF
TGTGCCAGCAGTGATACTAGCGGGACCTACGAGCAGTACTTC
>-|TRBJ2-1|TRBV5-6|TRBD1
CASSLSGQGIENEQFF
TGTGCCAGCAGCTTGTCCGGACAGGGGATTGAGAATGAGCAGTTCTTC
>-|TRBJ2-5|TRBV11-2|-
CASSSNIFLQETQYF
TGTGCCAGCAGCTCCAACATCTTTCTCCAAGAGACCCAGTACTTC
>-|TRBJ1-1|TRBV5-6|TRBD1
CASSAFIDRDGIFF
TGTGCCAGCAGCGCCTTTATCGACAGGGACGGTATTTTCTTT
>-|TRBJ2-2|TRBV7-9|TRBD1
CASSLGQGGTGELFF
TGTGCCAGCAGCTTAGGACAGGGTGGCACCGGGGAGCTGTTTTTT
>-|TRBJ1-4|TRBV19|-
CASRAEFNEKLFF
TGTGCCAGTAGGGCAGAATTTAATGAAAAACTGTTTTTT
>-|TRBJ2-7|TRBV19|-
CASSGTADHEQYF
TGTGCCAGTAGTGGGACTGCCGACCACGAGCAGTACTTC
>-|TRBJ2-7|TRBV28|-
CASSPLDSGREQYF
TGTGCCAGCAGTCCCCTAGATTCGGGTCGCGAGCAGTACTTC
>once|TRBJ2-3|TRBV11-2|-
CASSLGQDTQYF
TGTGCCAGCAGCTTAGGACAAGATACGCAGTATTTT
>-|TRBJ2-7|TRBV27|-
CASGRDTYEQYF
TGTGCCAGCGGAAGGGACACTTACGAGCAGTACTTC
>-|TRBJ2-5|TRBV7-8|-
CASSPGVSQETQYF
TGTGCCAGCAGCCCAGGGGTCAGTCAAGAGACCCAGTACTTC
>-|TRBJ2-5|TRBV28|-
CASTSAGQETQYF
TGTGCCAGCACCTCAGCGGGCCAAGAGACCCAGTACTTC
>-|TRBJ2-7|TRBV9|TRBD1
CASSVSGTDYEQYF
TGTGCCAGCAGCGTATCCGGGACAGACTACGAGCAGTACTTC
>-|TRBJ2-7|TRBV6-6|-
CASREGHGEQYF
TGTGCCAGCAGGGAAGGTCACGGGGAGCAGTACTTC
>-|TRBJ2-7|TRBV27|TRBD2
CASSLLAGGPVGEQYF
TGTGCCAGCAGTTTGTTAGCGGGAGGGCCAGTCGGAGAGCAGTACTTC